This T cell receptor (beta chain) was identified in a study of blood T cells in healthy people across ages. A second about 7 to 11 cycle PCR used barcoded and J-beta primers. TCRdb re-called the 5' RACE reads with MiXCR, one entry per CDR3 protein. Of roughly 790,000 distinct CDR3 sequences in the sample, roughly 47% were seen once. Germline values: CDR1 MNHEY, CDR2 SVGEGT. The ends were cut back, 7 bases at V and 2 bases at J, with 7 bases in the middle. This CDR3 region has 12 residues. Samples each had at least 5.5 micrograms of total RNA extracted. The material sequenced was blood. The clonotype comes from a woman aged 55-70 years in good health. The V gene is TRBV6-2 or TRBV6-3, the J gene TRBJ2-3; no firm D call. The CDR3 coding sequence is TGTGCCAGCAACGATGACACAGATACGCAGTATTTT. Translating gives CASNDDTDTQYF.